The 30 T cell receptor beta chains reported below all come from one sample, sequenced in a study of graft-versus-host responses after intestinal transplantation. These receptors are not linked to any known antigen. The method was immunoSEQ multiplex PCR; TCRdb's version includes in-frame clones alone and lacks a portion of them. Among around 100,000 clones listed, approximately 93% were seen once. The sequences come from unstimulated CD8+ T cells sorted from spleen or lymph node cells, collected before transplant. The receptors stem from a human donor who was the organ donor for an intestinal transplant.

Worth noting for this clone: The same CDR3 can be traced to other DNA sequences in this sample. The chain couples TRBV30 to TRBJ2-7; D uncertain. The V end lost 0 bases, the J end lost 3 bases, and 9 bases lay between the germline ends. Germline CDR1 and CDR2: GTSNPN and SVGIG (reference sequence). The CDR3 loop spans 13 amino acids. CDR3 loop: CAWSVGRGYEQYF. CDR3 bases: TGTGCCTGGAGTGTCGGTAGAGGCTACGAGCAGTACTTC.

This clone was detected a few times. This chain joins TRBV5-4 and TRBJ2-7; D gene uncertain. This CDR3 spans 12 amino acids. Between the trimmed V and J ends, which lost 0 bases and 2 bases, there was a span of 3 bases. Germline CDR1 reads SGHNT; CDR2 reads YYREEE (reference sequence). The CDR3 nucleotides read TGTGCCAGCAGCTTGGACGCCTACGAGCAGTACTTC. Its protein product is CASSLDAYEQYF.

The chain recombines TRBV5-1 with TRBJ2-7; D may match TRBD1 or TRBD2 (6 bases each). CDR1 and CDR2 (germline): SGHRS, YFSETQ. Trimming left V 4 bases short and J 2 bases short, with 16 bases between. The CDR3 is 15 amino acids. The CDR3 loop is CASSLWRDKTYEQYF. DNA for the CDR3: TGCGCCAGCAGCCTCTGGCGGGACAAAACCTACGAGCAGTACTTC.

V usage is TRBV7-9 and J usage is TRBJ1-2; 7 bases are a match to TRBD1. The V gene's germline CDR1 is SEHNR and CDR2 FQNEAQ (reference sequence). This CDR3 comprises 16 residues. The V gene end was trimmed by 2 bases and the J gene end by 2 bases; junction bases not matched to a gene: 8. The CDR3 reads CASSLTTGTVNYGYTF. In DNA form, the CDR3 reads TGTGCCAGCAGCTTAACGACCGGGACAGTGAACTATGGCTACACCTTC.

The J gene is TRBJ2-2, the V gene TRBV4-1; no clear D gene. The CDR3 runs to 12 residues. V lost 4 bases to trimming and J lost 8 bases, with 8 bases between them. Germline-derived CDR1 and CDR2 are MGHRA and YSYEKL. In DNA, the CDR3 is TGCGCCAGCAGCCCATCCAAGGGGGAGCTGTTTTTT. This sequence encodes CASSPSKGELFF.

A few counts support this clone. The chain is built from TRBV7-2 and TRBJ2-7; no clear D. The CDR3 is 12 residues long. V lost 5 bases, J lost 10 bases, and 15 bases lay in between. Germline lookup yields CDR1 SGHTA and CDR2 FQGNSA. DNA of the CDR3: TGTGCCAGCAGCCCCCTCAACTTTCAACAGTACTTC. This sequence encodes CASSPLNFQQYF.

The rearrangement links TRBV6-5 to TRBJ2-2; D tentatively fits TRBD1 or TRBD2 (6 bases each). Per germline, CDR1 MNHEY and CDR2 SVGAGI. The CDR3 extends over 15 amino acids. V lost 2 bases, J lost 5 bases, and 12 bases lay in between. CDR3 coding DNA: TGTGCCAGCAGTTACGAGGGGGAGGTAACCGGGGAGCTGTTTTTT. Translation: CASSYEGEVTGELFF.

In its sample, this clone was seen once. This chain links TRBV5-1 with TRBJ1-5; D unclear. The CDR3 is 13 amino acids. The ends were cut back, 4 bases at V and 1 base at J, with 6 bases in the middle. The germline gives CDR1 SGHRS, CDR2 YFSETQ. In DNA form, the CDR3 reads TGCGCCAGCAGCCCTGAGAGCAATCAGCCCCAGCATTTT. Its protein product is CASSPESNQPQHF.

The rearrangement links TRBV4-1 to TRBJ2-1; no definite D call. Trimming removed 0 bases from V and 3 bases from J, with 12 bases in between. Germline V gene sequence: CDR1 MGHRA, CDR2 YSYEKL. The CDR3 covers 16 residues. In DNA, the CDR3 is TGCGCCAGCAGCCAAGATCGGGCCAGTGGCTACAATGAGCAGTTCTTC. This translates into CASSQDRASGYNEQFF.

The J gene is TRBJ2-1, the V gene TRBV5-4; 8 positions match TRBD2. CDR1 is SGHNT and CDR2 is YYREEE in the germline V gene (reference sequence). The CDR3 contains 14 residues. Trimming took 1 base from V and 8 from J; bases not matched to a gene: 5. CDR3 nucleotide sequence: TGTGCCAGCAGCTTGCCTTCGGGGGGGCATGAGCAGTTCTTC. It specifies CASSLPSGGHEQFF.

This chain connects TRBV5-1 to TRBJ2-3, with 8 bases that match TRBD2. From germline, CDR1 is SGHRS and CDR2 YFSETQ. J lost 0 bases, V lost 0 bases, and 3 bases had no gene match. The CDR3 spans 16 residues. CDR3 coding DNA: TGCGCCAGCAGCTTGGTTTCTAGCGGGAGCACAGATACGCAGTATTTT. This translates into CASSLVSSGSTDTQYF. The whole variable domain, remainder taken from reference TRBV5-1 and TRBJ2-3, is KAGVTQTPRYLIKTRGQQVTLSCSPISGHRSVSWYQQTPGQGLQFLFEYFSETQRNKGNFPGRFSGRQFSNSRSEMNVSTLELGDSALYLCASSLVSSGSTDTQYFGPGTRLTVL.

This chain uses TRBV21-1 with TRBJ2-3; the table calls TRBD1, which could not be checked here. TRBV21-1 counts as a pseudogene. The CDR3 loop spans 17 amino acids. CDR3 residues: CASSNPHPGQGRDTQYF. The CDR3 DNA reads TGTGCCAGCAGCAATCCCCACCCAGGACAGGGAAGAGATACGCAGTATTTT.

This chain joins TRBV28 and TRBJ2-1, with D perhaps matching TRBD1 or TRBD2 (5 bases each). Germline CDR1 is MDHEN and CDR2 is SYDVKM. V dropped 3 bases and J dropped 6 bases, with 9 bases sitting between them. The CDR3 consists of 13 residues. The CDR3 protein is CASSFPGTNEQFF. DNA of the CDR3: TGTGCCAGCAGTTTTCCCGGGACCAATGAGCAGTTCTTC.

This clone came up once. CDR3 residues: CAWSEGMNTEAFF. CDR3 nucleotides: TGTGCCTGGAGTGAAGGGATGAACACTGAAGCTTTCTTT. This chain joins TRBV30 and TRBJ1-1; D gene ambiguous. Trimming took off 1 base at V and 0 bases at J, with 6 bases between the two ends. Germline CDR1 is GTSNPN and CDR2 is SVGIG (reference sequence). This CDR3 is built from 13 residues.

This chain joins TRBV4-2 and TRBJ1-4; 7 nucleotides match TRBD1. Trimming at V came to 6 bases and at J to 3 bases, leaving 4 bases not matched to a gene. In germline, CDR1 is LGHNA, CDR2 YNFKEQ. The CDR3 is 14 residues long. CDR3 bases: TGTGCCAGCAGGGGACAGCGGCCTAATGAAAAACTGTTTTTT. This codes for CASRGQRPNEKLFF.

The chain couples TRBV29-1 to TRBJ1-2; a weak D match, TRBD1 (5 bases). Per the germline V gene, CDR1 is SQVTM and CDR2 is ANQGSEA. The CDR3 is 12 amino acids. Trimming shortened V by 2 bases and J by 2 bases, and 6 bases separated the two germline ends. CDR3 nucleotides: TGCAGCGTTGAATGGGGGAACTATGGCTACACCTTC. Its translation is CSVEWGNYGYTF.

This chain connects TRBV27 to TRBJ2-7; D possibly matches TRBD1 or TRBD2 (6 bases each). Trimming removed 6 bases from V and 6 bases from J, with 18 bases in between. Germline CDR1 and CDR2: MNHEY and SMNVEV (reference sequence). This CDR3 has 14 amino acids. The CDR3 nucleotides are TGTGCCAGCAGGACTAGGGGGGAGTACGGCGAGCAGTACTTC. This codes for CASRTRGEYGEQYF.

The rearrangement joins TRBV13 to TRBJ2-5, with D uncertain. Germline CDR1 and CDR2: PRHDT and FYEKMQ (reference sequence). Trimming removed 0 bases at V and 2 bases at J, with 7 bases between. The CDR3 spans 14 residues. The CDR3 bases are TGTGCCAGCAGCTTAGGGGCAGCTCAAGAGACCCAGTACTTC. Its translation: CASSLGAAQETQYF.

The rearrangement uses TRBV28 and TRBJ1-1; no firm D call. V shed 2 bases and J shed 5 bases, with 6 bases lying between them. The CDR3 spans 12 residues. Germline CDR1 is MDHEN and CDR2 is SYDVKM. The CDR3 loop is CASSLGSTEAFF. CDR3 nucleotides: TGTGCCAGCAGTTTAGGGTCGACTGAAGCTTTCTTT.

This chain connects TRBV5-4 to TRBJ2-7; TRBD1 aligns across 7 bases. The CDR3 extends over 13 amino acids. Trimming took 4 bases from V and 1 from J; bases not matched to a gene: 2. Germline loops: CDR1 SGHNT, CDR2 YYREEE (reference sequence). The CDR3 is CASSGGQSYEQYF. CDR3 DNA: TGTGCCAGCAGCGGGGGACAGTCCTACGAGCAGTACTTC.

The CDR3 DNA reads TGTGCCAGCAGCCTAAGGGGGATTCAGCCCCAGCATTTT. Encoded protein: CASSLRGIQPQHF. V is TRBV6-1 and J is TRBJ1-5; possibly TRBD1 for D (6 bases). The CDR3 is 13 amino acids. Per germline, CDR1 MNHNS and CDR2 SASEGT. Between the trimmed V and J ends, which lost 6 bases and 6 bases, there was a span of 12 bases.

The genes are TRBV28 and TRBJ1-1, with D unresolved. Germline V gives CDR1 MDHEN, CDR2 SYDVKM. There are 12 residues in the CDR3. V lost 6 bases to trimming and J lost 3 bases, with 8 bases between them. CDR3 sequence: CASRPYDTEAFF. In DNA, the CDR3 is TGTGCCAGCAGGCCGTACGACACTGAAGCTTTCTTT.

This chain links TRBV6-1 with TRBJ2-2; 10 bases are shared with TRBD2. Germline V gene sequence: CDR1 MNHNS, CDR2 SASEGT. This CDR3 comprises 17 residues. The V gene end was trimmed by 4 bases and the J gene end by 6 bases; junction bases not matched to a gene: 11. This CDR3 is CASSVVLAGELSGELFF. In DNA, the CDR3 is TGTGCCAGCAGTGTGGTCCTAGCGGGAGAACTATCCGGGGAGCTGTTTTTT.

As for this clone: This sample also contains other DNA sequences that code for the same CDR3. The gene calls are TRBV27 and TRBJ1-1, with TRBD1 as a possible D gene (6 bases). CDR3 length: 15 residues. Germline lookup yields CDR1 MNHEY and CDR2 SMNVEV (reference sequence). V was shortened by 1 base and J by 1 base, with 10 bases between the two germline ends. The CDR3 spells CASSLLGGGNTEAFF. In DNA form, the CDR3 reads TGTGCCAGCAGTTTATTAGGGGGGGGGAACACTGAAGCTTTCTTT.

V is TRBV6-6 and J is TRBJ2-1; 7 nucleotides line up with TRBD1. Losses at the gene ends were 5 bases for V and 6 bases for J; bases not matched to a gene: 13. The CDR3 length is 16 residues. Per germline, CDR1 MNHNY and CDR2 SVGAGI (reference sequence). CDR3 residues: CASSPGLDRPRNEQFF. CDR3 bases: TGTGCCAGCAGTCCAGGTTTGGACAGGCCCCGCAATGAGCAGTTCTTC.

The CDR3 DNA reads TGTGCCAGCAGTATCCTACCAGGGGAGCAGTTCTTC. Translation gives CASSILPGEQFF. V gene TRBV7-2 combines with J gene TRBJ2-1; tentative D call: TRBD1 (5 bases). V was clipped by 6 bases and J by 10 bases, with 13 bases between them. The length of the CDR3 is 12 residues. CDR1 is SGHTA, CDR2 FQGNSA, per germline.

The J gene is TRBJ2-7, the V gene TRBV27; TRBD1 agrees at 9 bases. This CDR3 is 13 amino acids long. Germline V gene sequence: CDR1 MNHEY, CDR2 SMNVEV (reference sequence). With 4 bases clipped from V and 6 bases from J, the junction kept 4 bases outside the gene matches. CDR3 protein: CASSWDREGEQYF. The DNA for the CDR3 is TGTGCCAGCAGTTGGGACAGGGAGGGCGAGCAGTACTTC.

The V and J genes are TRBV27 and TRBJ2-3, with 7 bases aligning to TRBD2. In germline, CDR1 is MNHEY, CDR2 SMNVEV (reference sequence). The V gene end was trimmed by 6 bases and the J gene end by 2 bases; junction bases not matched to a gene: 8. The CDR3 length is 15 residues. The CDR3 DNA reads as TGTGCCAGCAGAGACTCTAGCGGACTCACAGATACGCAGTATTTT. Its protein is CASRDSSGLTDTQYF.

The V gene is TRBV2, the J gene TRBJ2-7; 8 nucleotides line up with TRBD1. The CDR3 length is 15 residues. Losses at the gene ends were 4 bases for V and 4 bases for J; bases not matched to a gene: 9. From germline, CDR1 is SNHLY and CDR2 FYNNEI. The CDR3 reads CASSGMTGAIYEQYF. The DNA of the CDR3 is TGTGCCAGCAGTGGGATGACAGGGGCCATTTACGAGCAGTACTTC.

This chain links TRBV7-3 with TRBJ2-3; the match to TRBD1 covers 7 bases. The CDR3 is made up of 14 amino acids. The junction had 1 base not matched to a gene; V was cut back by 3 bases and J by 1 base. Germline CDR1 and CDR2: SGHTA and FQGTGA. In DNA, the CDR3 is TGTGCCAGCAGCTTGGGGACAGGCACAGATACGCAGTATTTT. Translated: CASSLGTGTDTQYF.